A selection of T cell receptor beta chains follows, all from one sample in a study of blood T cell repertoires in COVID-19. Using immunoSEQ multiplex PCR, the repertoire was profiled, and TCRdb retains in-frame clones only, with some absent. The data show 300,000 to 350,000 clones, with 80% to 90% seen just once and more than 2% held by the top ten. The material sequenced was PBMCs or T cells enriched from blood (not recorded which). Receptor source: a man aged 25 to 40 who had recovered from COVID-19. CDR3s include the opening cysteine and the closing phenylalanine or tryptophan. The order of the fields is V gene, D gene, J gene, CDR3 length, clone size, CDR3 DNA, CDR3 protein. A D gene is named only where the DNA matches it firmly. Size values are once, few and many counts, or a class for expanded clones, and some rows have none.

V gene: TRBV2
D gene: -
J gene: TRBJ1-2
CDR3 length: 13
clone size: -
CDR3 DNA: TGTGCCAGCAGGTTTTCGAGAGGTGATGGCTACACCTTC
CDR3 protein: CASRFSRGDGYTF

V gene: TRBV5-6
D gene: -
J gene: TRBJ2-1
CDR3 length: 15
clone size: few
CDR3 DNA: TGTGCCAGCAGCTTACCCCGCCTATCTCGGAGTGAGCAGTTCTTC
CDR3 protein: CASSLPRLSRSEQFF

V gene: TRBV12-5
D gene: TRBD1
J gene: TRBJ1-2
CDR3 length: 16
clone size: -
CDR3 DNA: TGTGCTATACAGGGGTCCGTATCGAGTCCGGGCTATGGCTACACCTTC
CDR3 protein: CAIQGSVSSPGYGYTF

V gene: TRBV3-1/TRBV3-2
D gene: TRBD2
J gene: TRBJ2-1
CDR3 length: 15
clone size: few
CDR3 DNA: TGTGCCAGCAGCCAAGGGATGGGCGGGGGTGGTGAGCAGTTCTTC
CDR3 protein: CASSQGMGGGGEQFF

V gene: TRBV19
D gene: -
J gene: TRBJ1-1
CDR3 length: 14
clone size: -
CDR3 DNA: TGTGCCAGTAGTATTACAGGCATGAACACTGAAGCTTTCTTT
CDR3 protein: CASSITGMNTEAFF

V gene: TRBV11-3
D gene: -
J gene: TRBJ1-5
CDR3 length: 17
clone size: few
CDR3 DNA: TGTGCCAGCAGCTTAGACCTCCCGGGGAGGAGCAATCAGCCCCAGCATTTT
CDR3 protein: CASSLDLPGRSNQPQHF

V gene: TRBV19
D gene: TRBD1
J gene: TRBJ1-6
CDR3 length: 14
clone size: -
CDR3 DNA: TGTGCCAGTAGTACCCGGGACAGGTCTTCACCCCTCCACTTT
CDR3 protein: CASSTRDRSSPLHF

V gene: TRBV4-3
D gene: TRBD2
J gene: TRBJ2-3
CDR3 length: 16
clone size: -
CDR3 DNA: TGCGCCAGCAGCCACCTTAGCGGGGGGGCCGCAGATACGCAGTATTTT
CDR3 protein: CASSHLSGGAADTQYF

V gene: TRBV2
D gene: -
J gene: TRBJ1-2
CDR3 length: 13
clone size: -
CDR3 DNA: TGTGCCAGCAGTGATAGCGGTTGGTATGGCTACACCTTC
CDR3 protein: CASSDSGWYGYTF

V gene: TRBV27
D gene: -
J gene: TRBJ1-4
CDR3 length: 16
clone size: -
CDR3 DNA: TGTGCCAGCAGTCTAACCCAAGGGGTCGTTGGTGAAAAACTGTTTTTT
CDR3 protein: CASSLTQGVVGEKLFF

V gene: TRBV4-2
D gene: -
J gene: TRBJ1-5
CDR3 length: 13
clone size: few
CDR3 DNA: TGTGCCAGCAGCCAAGATTCGGGTTTTCCCCAGCATTTT
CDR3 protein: CASSQDSGFPQHF

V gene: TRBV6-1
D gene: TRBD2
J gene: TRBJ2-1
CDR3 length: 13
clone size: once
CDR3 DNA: TGTGCCAGCAGTGAACTAGCGGACAATGAGCAGTTCTTC
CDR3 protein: CASSELADNEQFF

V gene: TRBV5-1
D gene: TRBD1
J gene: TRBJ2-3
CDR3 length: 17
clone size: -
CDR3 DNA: TGCGCCAGCAGCTTCATGGGGGGACAGGGAAGGGCAGATACGCAGTATTTT
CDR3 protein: CASSFMGGQGRADTQYF

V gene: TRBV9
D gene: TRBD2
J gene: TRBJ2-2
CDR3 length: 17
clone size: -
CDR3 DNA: TGTGCCAGCAGCCGAACATCTAGCGGCGGCGTCACCGGGGAGCTGTTTTTT
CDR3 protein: CASSRTSSGGVTGELFF

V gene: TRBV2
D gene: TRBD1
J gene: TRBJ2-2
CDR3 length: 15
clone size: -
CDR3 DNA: TGTGCCAGCAACCCTACAGGGGGGTCCACCGGGGAGCTGTTTTTT
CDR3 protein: CASNPTGGSTGELFF

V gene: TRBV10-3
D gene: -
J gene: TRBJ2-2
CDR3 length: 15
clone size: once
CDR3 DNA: TGTGCCATCAGAGACGGGTCTCCAGACACCGGGGAGCTGTTTTTT
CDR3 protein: CAIRDGSPDTGELFF

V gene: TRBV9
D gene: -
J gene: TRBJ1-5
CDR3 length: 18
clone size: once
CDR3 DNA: TGTGCCAGCAGCGTAGGAGCGGGGGTCGGGATTAGCAATCAGCCCCAGCATTTT
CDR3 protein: CASSVGAGVGISNQPQHF

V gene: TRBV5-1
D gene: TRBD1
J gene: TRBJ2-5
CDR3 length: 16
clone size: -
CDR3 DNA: TGCGCCAGCAGCACAATCGGACAGGGGGCTCGAGAGACCCAGTACTTC
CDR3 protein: CASSTIGQGARETQYF

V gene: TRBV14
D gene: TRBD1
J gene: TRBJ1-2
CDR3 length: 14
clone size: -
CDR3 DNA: TGTGCCAGCAGCCCCCCCGGGACAGGGTATGGCTACACCTTC
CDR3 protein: CASSPPGTGYGYTF

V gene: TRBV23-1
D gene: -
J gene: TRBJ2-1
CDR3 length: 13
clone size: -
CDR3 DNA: TGCGCCAGCAGTCAACCCAGACAGGTTGAGCAGTTCTTC
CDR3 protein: CASSQPRQVEQFF

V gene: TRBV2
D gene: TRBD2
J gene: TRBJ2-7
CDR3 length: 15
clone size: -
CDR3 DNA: TGTGCCAGCACCCAAAGGGGCGGGGGAACCTACGAGCAGTACTTC
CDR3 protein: CASTQRGGGTYEQYF

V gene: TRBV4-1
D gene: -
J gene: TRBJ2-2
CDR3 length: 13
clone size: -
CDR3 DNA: TGCGCCAGCAGCCAAGGCCGCGCCGGGGAGCTGTTTTTT
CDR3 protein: CASSQGRAGELFF

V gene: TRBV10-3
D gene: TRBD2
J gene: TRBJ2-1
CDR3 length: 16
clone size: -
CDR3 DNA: TGTGCCATCAGTGAGTCGATGGCGGGGGGACACAATGAGCAGTTCTTC
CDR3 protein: CAISESMAGGHNEQFF

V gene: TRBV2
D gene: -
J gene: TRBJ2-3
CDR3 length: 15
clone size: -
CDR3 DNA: TGTGCCAGCAGTGCACAGGGACATCCTACAGATACGCAGTATTTT
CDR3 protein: CASSAQGHPTDTQYF

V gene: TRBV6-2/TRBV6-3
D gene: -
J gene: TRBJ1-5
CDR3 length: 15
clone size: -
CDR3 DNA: TGTGCCAGCAGTTACTCGACAGCCAGCAATCAGCCCCAGCATTTT
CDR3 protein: CASSYSTASNQPQHF

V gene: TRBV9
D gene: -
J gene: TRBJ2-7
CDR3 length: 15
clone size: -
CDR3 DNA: TGTGCCAGCAGCGTGGCCGGGACGGGAGCCTACGAGCAGTACTTC
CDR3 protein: CASSVAGTGAYEQYF

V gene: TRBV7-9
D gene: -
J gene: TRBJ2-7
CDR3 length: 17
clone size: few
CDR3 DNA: TGTGCCAGCAGCCGCACCCCCCTCCGGGACACCTCCTACGAGCAGTACTTC
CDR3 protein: CASSRTPLRDTSYEQYF

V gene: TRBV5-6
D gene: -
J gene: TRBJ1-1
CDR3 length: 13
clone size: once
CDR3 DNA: TGTGCCAGCAGCTTCTCAGTGAACACTGAAGCTTTCTTT
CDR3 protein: CASSFSVNTEAFF

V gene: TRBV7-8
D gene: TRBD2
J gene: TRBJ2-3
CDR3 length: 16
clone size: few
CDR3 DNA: TGTGCCAGCAGCCTCCCTGGCGGGGGGGCAGGAGATACGCAGTATTTT
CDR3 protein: CASSLPGGGAGDTQYF

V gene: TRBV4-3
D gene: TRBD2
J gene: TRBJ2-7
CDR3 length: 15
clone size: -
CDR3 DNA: TGCGCCAGCAGCCAGGGACTAGCGGGGGTATACGAGCAGTACTTC
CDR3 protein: CASSQGLAGVYEQYF

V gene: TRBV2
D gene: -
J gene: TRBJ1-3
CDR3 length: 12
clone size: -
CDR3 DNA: TGTGCCAGCAGGGCGGAGGGAAACACCATATATTTT
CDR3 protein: CASRAEGNTIYF

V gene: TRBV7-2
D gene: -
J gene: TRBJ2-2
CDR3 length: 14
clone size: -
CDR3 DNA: TGTGCCAGCAGCTTAGCACACCGCACCGGGGAGCTGTTTTTT
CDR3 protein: CASSLAHRTGELFF

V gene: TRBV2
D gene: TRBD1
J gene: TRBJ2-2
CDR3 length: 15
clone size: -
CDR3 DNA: TGTGCCAGCAGTGGATGGGACAGGGTGTCCGGGGAGCTGTTTTTT
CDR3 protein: CASSGWDRVSGELFF

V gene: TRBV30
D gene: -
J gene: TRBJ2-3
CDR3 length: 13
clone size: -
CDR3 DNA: TGTGCCTGGAGTGGTCAGGGCGTAGATACGCAGTATTTT
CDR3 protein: CAWSGQGVDTQYF

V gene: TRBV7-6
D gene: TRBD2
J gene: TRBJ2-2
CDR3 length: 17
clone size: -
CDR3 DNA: TGTGCCAGCAGCAAACTAGCGGGGGGGCCGGGCACCGGGGAGCTGTTTTTT
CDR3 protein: CASSKLAGGPGTGELFF

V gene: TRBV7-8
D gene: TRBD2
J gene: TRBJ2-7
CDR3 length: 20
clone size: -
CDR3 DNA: TGTGCCAGCAGCGGAACGACGCGGGGGGAACCAATTCGGGCGGGATACGAGCAGTACTTC
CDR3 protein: CASSGTTRGEPIRAGYEQYF

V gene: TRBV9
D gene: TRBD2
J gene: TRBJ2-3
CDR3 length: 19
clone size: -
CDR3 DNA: TGTGCCAGCAGCCTGTGGGCACTAGCGGGGGACGCTAGCACAGATACGCAGTATTTT
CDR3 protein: CASSLWALAGDASTDTQYF

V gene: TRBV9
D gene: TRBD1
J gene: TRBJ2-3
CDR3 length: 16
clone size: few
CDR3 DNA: TGTGCCAGCAGCGCCTTGGACAGGGGGAATTGGGATACGCAGTATTTT
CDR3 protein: CASSALDRGNWDTQYF

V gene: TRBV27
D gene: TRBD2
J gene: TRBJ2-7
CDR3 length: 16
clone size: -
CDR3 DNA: TGTGCCAGCAGCCTTGCAAGTCGGGGGGGGTTCTACGAGCAGTACTTC
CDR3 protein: CASSLASRGGFYEQYF

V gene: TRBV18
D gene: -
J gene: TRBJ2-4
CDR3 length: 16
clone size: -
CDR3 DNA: TGTGCCAGCTCACCACCGACAGGCGAGGCCAAAAACATTCAGTACTTC
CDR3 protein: CASSPPTGEAKNIQYF

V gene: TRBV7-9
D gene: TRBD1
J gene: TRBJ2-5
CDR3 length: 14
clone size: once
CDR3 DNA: TGTGCCAGCAGCCCAATAGACAGGGGGAGGACCCAGTACTTC
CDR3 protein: CASSPIDRGRTQYF

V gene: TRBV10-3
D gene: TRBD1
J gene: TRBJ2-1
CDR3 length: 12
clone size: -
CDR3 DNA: TGTGCCATCAGTGAGGAGACAGGGCATTCGTTCTTC
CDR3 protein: CAISEETGHSFF

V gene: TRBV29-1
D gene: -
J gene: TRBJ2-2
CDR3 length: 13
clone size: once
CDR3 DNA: TGCAGCGTAGACAGTTTAGACACCGGGGAGCTGTTTTTT
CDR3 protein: CSVDSLDTGELFF

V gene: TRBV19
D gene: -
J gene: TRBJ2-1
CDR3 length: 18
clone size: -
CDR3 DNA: TGTGCCAGTAGTATTAGGGGGTTGGTAGCGCTCTCCTACAATGAGCAGTTCTTC
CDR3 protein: CASSIRGLVALSYNEQFF

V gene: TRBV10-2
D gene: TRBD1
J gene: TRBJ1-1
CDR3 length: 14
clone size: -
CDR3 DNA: TGCGCCAGCAGTACCGCAGGGGGCGGGGTAAGGGCTTTCTTT
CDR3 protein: CASSTAGGGVRAFF

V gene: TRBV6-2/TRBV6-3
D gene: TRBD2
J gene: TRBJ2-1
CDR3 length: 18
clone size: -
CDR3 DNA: TGTGCCAGCAGTTACTCGGTATACCGACTAGCGGTCCTCAATGAGCAGTTCTTC
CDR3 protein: CASSYSVYRLAVLNEQFF

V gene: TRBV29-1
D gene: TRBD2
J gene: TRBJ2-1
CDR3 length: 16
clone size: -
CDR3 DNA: TGCAGCGTAAGGACTAGCGGGGGGATCAGTAGCAATGAGCAGTTCTTC
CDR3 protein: CSVRTSGGISSNEQFF

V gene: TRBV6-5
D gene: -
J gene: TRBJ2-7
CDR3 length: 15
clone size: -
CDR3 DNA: TGTGCCAGCAGTTACTCAGGGGGGGGGACCTACGAGCAGTACTTC
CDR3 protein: CASSYSGGGTYEQYF

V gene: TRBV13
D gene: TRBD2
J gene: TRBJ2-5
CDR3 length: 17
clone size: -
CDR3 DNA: TGTGCCAGCAGCTTAGCGGCGGCGGGGGGACTATCAGAGACCCAGTACTTC
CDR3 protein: CASSLAAAGGLSETQYF

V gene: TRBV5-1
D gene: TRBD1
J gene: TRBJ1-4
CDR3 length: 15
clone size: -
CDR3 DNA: TGCGCCAGCAGGACGGGACAGGGAGGAGGAGAAAAACTGTTTTTT
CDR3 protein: CASRTGQGGGEKLFF

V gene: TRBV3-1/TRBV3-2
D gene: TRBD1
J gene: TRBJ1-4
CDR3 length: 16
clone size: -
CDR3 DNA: TGTGCCAGCAGCCCTTTTAGGACAGGGGCCAATGAAAAACTGTTTTTT
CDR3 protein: CASSPFRTGANEKLFF

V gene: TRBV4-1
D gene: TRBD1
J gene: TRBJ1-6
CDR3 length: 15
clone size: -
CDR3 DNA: TGCGCCAGCAGCCAGGGACAGGGGGCACATTCACCCCTCCACTTT
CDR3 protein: CASSQGQGAHSPLHF

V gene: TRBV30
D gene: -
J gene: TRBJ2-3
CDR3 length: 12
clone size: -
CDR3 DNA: TGTGCCTGGACTCAGGGGTTGGATACGCAGTATTTT
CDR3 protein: CAWTQGLDTQYF